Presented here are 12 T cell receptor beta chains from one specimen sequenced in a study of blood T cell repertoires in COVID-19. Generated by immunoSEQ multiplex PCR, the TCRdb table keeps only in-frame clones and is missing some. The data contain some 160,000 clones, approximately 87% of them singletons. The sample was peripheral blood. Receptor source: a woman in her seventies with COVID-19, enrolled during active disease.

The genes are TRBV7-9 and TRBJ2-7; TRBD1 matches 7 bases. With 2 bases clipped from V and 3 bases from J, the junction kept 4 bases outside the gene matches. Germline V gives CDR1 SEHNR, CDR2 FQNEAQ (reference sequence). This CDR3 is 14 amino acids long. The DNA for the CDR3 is TGTGCCAGCAGCTTAAGACAGGGTAACTACGAGCAGTACTTC. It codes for CASSLRQGNYEQYF.

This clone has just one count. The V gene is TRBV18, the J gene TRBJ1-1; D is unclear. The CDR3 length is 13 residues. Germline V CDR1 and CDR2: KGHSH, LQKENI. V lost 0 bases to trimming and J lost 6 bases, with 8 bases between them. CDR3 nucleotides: TGTGCCAGCTCACCACCGTCTGTCTCTGAAGCTTTCTTT. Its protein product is CASSPPSVSEAFF.

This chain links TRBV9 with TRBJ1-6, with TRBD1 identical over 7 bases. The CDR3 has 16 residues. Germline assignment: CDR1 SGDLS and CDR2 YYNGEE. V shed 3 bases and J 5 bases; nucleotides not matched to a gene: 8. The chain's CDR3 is CASSGTQGLNNSPLHF. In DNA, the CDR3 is TGTGCCAGCAGCGGGACACAGGGGCTCAATAATTCACCCCTCCACTTT.

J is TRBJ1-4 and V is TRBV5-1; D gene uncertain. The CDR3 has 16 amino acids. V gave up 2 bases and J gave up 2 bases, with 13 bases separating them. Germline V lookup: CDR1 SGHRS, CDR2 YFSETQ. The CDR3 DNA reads TGCGCCAGCAGCTTAGAACTATATCAGACTAATGAAAAACTGTTTTTT. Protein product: CASSLELYQTNEKLFF.

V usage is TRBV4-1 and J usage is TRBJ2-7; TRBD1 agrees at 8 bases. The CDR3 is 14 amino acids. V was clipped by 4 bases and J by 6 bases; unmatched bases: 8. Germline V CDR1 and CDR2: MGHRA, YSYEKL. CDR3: CASSPLGDRGEQYF. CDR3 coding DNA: TGCGCCAGCAGCCCTCTCGGAGACAGGGGCGAGCAGTACTTC.

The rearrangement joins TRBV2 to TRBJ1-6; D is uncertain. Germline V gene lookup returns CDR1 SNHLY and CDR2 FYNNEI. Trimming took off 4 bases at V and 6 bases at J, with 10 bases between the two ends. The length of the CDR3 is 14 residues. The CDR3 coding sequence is TGTGCCAGCAGTGGCGCGGGAACTAATTCACCCCTCCACTTT. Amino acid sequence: CASSGAGTNSPLHF.

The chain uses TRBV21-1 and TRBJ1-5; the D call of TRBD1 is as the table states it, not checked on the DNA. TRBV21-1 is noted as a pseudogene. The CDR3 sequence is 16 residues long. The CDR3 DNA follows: TGTGCCAGCAGCCCCCGGACAGGGGGCATTGGGCAGCCCCAGCATTTT. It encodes CASSPRTGGIGQPQHF.

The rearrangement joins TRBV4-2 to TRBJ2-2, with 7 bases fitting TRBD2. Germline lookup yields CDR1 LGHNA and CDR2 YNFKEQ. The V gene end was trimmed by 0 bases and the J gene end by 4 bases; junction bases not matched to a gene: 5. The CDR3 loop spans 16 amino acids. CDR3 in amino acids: CASSQEGSSGTGELFF. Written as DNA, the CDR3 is TGTGCCAGCAGCCAAGAGGGATCTAGCGGCACCGGGGAGCTGTTTTTT.

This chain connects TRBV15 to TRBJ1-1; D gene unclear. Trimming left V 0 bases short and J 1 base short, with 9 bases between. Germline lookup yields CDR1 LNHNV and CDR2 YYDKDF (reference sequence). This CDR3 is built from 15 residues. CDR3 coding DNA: TGTGCCACCAGCAGAGATCCCCGGGGGAACACTGAAGCTTTCTTT. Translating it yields CATSRDPRGNTEAFF.

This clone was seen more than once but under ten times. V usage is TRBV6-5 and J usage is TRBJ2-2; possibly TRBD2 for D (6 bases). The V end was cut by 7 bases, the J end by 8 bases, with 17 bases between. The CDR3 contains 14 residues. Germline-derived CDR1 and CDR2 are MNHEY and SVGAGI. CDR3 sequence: CASTRLAPTGELFF. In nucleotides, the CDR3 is TGTGCCAGCACCCGCCTAGCGCCGACAGGGGAGCTGTTTTTT.

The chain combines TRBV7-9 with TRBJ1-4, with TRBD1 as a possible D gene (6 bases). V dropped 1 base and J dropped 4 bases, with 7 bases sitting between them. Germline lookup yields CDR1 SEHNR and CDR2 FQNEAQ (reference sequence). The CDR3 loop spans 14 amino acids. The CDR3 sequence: CASSLVGGNEKLFF. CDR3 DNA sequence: TGTGCCAGCAGCTTAGTAGGGGGTAATGAAAAACTGTTTTTT. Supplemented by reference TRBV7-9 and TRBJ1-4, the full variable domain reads DTGVSQNPRHKITKRGQNVTFRCDPISEHNRLYWYRQTLGQGPEFLTYFQNEAQLEKSRLLSDRFSAERPKGSFSTLEIQRTEQGDSAMYLCASSLVGGNEKLFFGSGTQLSVL.

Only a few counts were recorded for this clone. This CDR3 is CASSLTRSDEQFF. CDR3 in DNA: TGTGCCAGCAGCTTAACGAGGAGCGATGAGCAGTTCTTC. The rearrangement uses TRBV7-3 and TRBJ2-1, with D hard to call. Trimming cost V 0 bases and J 8 bases, with 8 bases left between them. The CDR3 is made up of 13 amino acids. Germline V gene lookup returns CDR1 SGHTA and CDR2 FQGTGA.